This TCR beta chain was profiled in a study of T cell responses to AZD1222 COVID-19 vaccine. Study results and caveats: As reported, nearly half of all spike-specific TCRs target variant regions that are unmutated. Donors, mostly white British, included more females; clonal diversity was possibly underestimated. The breadth and depth of Spike-specific TCRs increased once two AZD1222 doses had been given.

Losses at the gene ends were 7 bases for V and 7 bases for J; bases not matched to a gene: 8. Germline assignment: CDR1 SGHNT and CDR2 YENEEA. The CDR3 has 14 amino acids. The repertoire was sequenced with immunoSEQ multiplex PCR; TCRdb's copy has only in-frame clones and lacks some. The table has 100,000 to 150,000 clones, approximately 85% seen once. On this clone itself: Its cognate antigen is unknown.

The receptor was derived from an adult in good health. The V gene is TRBV11-3, the J gene TRBJ2-2; 8 bases are shared with TRBD2. Sequenced material: peripheral blood, taken on day 0 of AZD1222 vaccination. This CDR3 reads CASNLGGGNGELFF. CDR3 bases: TGTGCCAGCAACCTCGGGGGGGGTAACGGGGAGCTGTTTTTT.